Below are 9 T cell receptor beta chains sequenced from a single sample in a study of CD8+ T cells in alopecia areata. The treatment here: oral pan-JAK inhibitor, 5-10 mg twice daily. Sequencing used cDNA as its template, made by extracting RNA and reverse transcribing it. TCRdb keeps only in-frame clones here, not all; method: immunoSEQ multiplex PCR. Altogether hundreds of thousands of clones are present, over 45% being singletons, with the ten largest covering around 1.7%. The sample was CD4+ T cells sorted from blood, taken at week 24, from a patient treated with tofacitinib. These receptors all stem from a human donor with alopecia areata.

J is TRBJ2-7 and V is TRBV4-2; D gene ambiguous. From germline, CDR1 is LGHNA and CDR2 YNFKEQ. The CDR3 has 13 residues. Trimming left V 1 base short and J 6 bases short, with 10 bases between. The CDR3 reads CASSQVGSLEQYF. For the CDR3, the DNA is TGTGCCAGCAGCCAAGTCGGTAGCCTCGAGCAGTACTTC.

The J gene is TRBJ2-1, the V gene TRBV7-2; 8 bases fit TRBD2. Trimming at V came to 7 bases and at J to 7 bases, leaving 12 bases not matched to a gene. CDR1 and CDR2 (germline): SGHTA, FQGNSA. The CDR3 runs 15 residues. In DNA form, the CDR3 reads TGTGCCAGCACCCCGCCGGGGGGGGGCAGAAATGAGCAGTTCTTC. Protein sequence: CASTPPGGGRNEQFF.

In DNA, the CDR3 is TGCGCCAGCAGCTTGGGGACAGCTAACTATGGCTACACCTTC. This codes for CASSLGTANYGYTF. The V and J genes are TRBV5-1 and TRBJ1-2, with D maybe TRBD1 (6 bases). The CDR3 spans 14 residues. Germline CDR1 SGHRS, CDR2 YFSETQ. V was clipped by 0 bases and J by 0 bases, with 6 bases between them.

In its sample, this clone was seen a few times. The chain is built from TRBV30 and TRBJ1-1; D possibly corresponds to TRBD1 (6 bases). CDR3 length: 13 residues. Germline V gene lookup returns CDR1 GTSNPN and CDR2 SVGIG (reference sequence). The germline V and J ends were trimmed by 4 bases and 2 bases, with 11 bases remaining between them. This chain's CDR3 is CAWTGGFNTEAFF. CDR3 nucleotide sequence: TGTGCCTGGACCGGGGGCTTTAACACTGAAGCTTTCTTT. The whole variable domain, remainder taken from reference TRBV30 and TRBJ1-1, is SQTIHQWPATLVQPVGSPLSLECTVEGTSNPNLYWYRQAAGRGLQLLFYSVGIGQISSEVPQNLSASRPQDRQFILSSKKLLLSDSGFYLCAWTGGFNTEAFFGQGTRLTVV.

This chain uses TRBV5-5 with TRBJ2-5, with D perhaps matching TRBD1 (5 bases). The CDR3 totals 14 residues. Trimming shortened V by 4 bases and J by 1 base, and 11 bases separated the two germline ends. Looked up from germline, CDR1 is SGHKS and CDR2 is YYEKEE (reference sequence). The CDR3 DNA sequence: TGTGCCAGCAGCGGGCTTGGGGCCCAAGAGACCCAGTACTTC. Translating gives CASSGLGAQETQYF. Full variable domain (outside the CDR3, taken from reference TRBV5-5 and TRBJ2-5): DAGVTQSPTHLIKTRGQQVTLRCSPISGHKSVSWYQQVLGQGPQFIFQYYEKEERGRGNFPDRFSARQFPNYSSELNVNALLLGDSALYLCASSGLGAQETQYFGPGTRLLVL.

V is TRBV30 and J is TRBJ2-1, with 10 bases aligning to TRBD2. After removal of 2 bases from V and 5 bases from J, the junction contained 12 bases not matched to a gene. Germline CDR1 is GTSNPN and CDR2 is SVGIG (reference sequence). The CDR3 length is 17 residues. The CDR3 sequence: CAWSPIFSGGSHNEQFF. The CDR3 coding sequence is TGTGCCTGGAGTCCTATATTTAGCGGGGGGTCCCACAATGAGCAGTTCTTC.

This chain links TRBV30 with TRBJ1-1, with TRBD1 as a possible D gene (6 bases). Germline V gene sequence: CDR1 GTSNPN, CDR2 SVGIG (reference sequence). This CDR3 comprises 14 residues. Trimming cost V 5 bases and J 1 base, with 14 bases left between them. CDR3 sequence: CAWEQGDANTEAFF. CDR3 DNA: TGTGCCTGGGAACAGGGAGACGCGAACACTGAAGCTTTCTTT.

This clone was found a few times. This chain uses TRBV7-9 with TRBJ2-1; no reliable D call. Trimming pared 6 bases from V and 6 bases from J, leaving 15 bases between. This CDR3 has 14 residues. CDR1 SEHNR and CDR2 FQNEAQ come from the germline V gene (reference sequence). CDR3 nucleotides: TGTGCCAGCAGGGCTGGGCTAGTCGGCAATGAGCAGTTCTTC. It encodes CASRAGLVGNEQFF.

The CDR3: CASSRTGYEQYF. The CDR3 region has the DNA TGTGCCAGCAGCCGGACAGGGTACGAGCAGTACTTC. The rearrangement uses TRBV11-3 and TRBJ2-7, with 8 bases matching TRBD1. J lost 4 bases, V lost 5 bases, and 1 base had no gene match. CDR3 length equals 12 residues. CDR1 and CDR2 from the germline V gene are SGHNT and YENEEA.